Listed below are T cell receptor beta chains from one sample, sequenced in a study of cytomegalovirus exposure and HLA in healthy donors. The repertoire was sequenced with immunoSEQ multiplex PCR; TCRdb's copy has only in-frame clones and lacks some. The repertoire holds around 120,000 clones, 70% to 90% seen once, with about 4.2% in the top ten. Specimen: PBMCs. Source of these receptors: a man between 18 and 35 years old in good health and CMV-seropositive. The CDR3 runs from the conserved cysteine through the conserved F or W. Each record gives: V gene, clone size, D gene, J gene, CDR3 protein, CDR3 DNA. A D gene is named only where the DNA matches it firmly. Clone size is given for some rows only: seen once, a few or many times, or a class if the clone is expanded.

>TRBV27|once|TRBD1|TRBJ2-7
CASSLSPGTAHYEQYF
TGTGCCAGCAGTTTATCTCCCGGGACAGCACACTACGAGCAGTACTTC
>TRBV7-2|NA|TRBD1|TRBJ1-1
CASSLKRWETGAEAFF
TGTGCCAGCAGCTTAAAGAGGTGGGAAACAGGGGCAGAAGCTTTCTTT
>TRBV9|NA|NA|TRBJ1-2
CASRGNGYTF
TGTGCCAGCCGGGGTAATGGCTACACCTTC
>TRBV9|NA|NA|TRBJ2-6
CASSSWGSSGANVLTF
TGTGCCAGCAGTTCCTGGGGCAGCTCTGGGGCCAACGTCCTGACTTTC
>TRBV27|NA|TRBD1|TRBJ1-5
CASSRQGHQPQHF
TGTGCCAGCAGTCGACAGGGCCATCAGCCCCAGCATTTT
>TRBV6-1|once|NA|TRBJ2-3
CASSEERGGVTDTQYF
TGTGCCAGCAGTGAAGAGAGGGGGGGTGTCACAGATACGCAGTATTTT
>TRBV30|NA|TRBD1|TRBJ1-2
CAWNSGTEDGYTF
TGTGCCTGGAATTCCGGGACAGAAGATGGCTACACCTTC
>TRBV5-6|few|NA|TRBJ1-2
CASSLADAYTF
TGTGCCAGCAGCTTGGCAGATGCCTACACCTTC
>TRBV10-3|once|TRBD2|TRBJ2-7
CAISVTSGGTYEQYF
TGTGCCATCAGCGTAACTAGCGGGGGAACATACGAGCAGTACTTC
>TRBV7-9|NA|NA|TRBJ2-3
CASTILQGGMGDTQYF
TGTGCCAGCACCATTCTCCAGGGGGGAATGGGAGATACGCAGTATTTT
>TRBV6-1|NA|NA|TRBJ1-1
CASSQTGNTEAFF
TGTGCCAGCAGCCAGACAGGGAACACTGAAGCTTTCTTT
>TRBV21-1|NA|NA|TRBJ2-4
CASSPAGELAKNIQYF
TGTGCCAGCAGCCCCGCCGGGGAACTAGCCAAAAACATTCAGTACTTC
>TRBV28|few|NA|TRBJ1-5
CASTTFRSAQESNQPQHF
TGTGCCAGCACTACCTTTCGGTCCGCACAGGAAAGCAATCAGCCCCAGCATTTT
>TRBV2|NA|NA|TRBJ1-4
CASAWGEGEKLFF
TGTGCCAGCGCTTGGGGGGAGGGTGAAAAACTGTTTTTT
>TRBV10-3|NA|NA|TRBJ2-3
CAISVGGTSTDTQYF
TGTGCCATCAGTGTTGGGGGCACTAGCACAGATACGCAGTATTTT
>TRBV16|NA|TRBD1|TRBJ1-6
CASSYLDRAQSPLHF
TGTGCCAGCAGCTACCTAGACAGGGCTCAATCACCCCTCCACTTT
>TRBV2|NA|NA|TRBJ1-2
CASSEAPAGGTLNYGYTF
TGTGCCAGCAGTGAAGCGCCGGCAGGAGGGACCCTGAACTATGGCTACACCTTC
>TRBV5-6|NA|NA|TRBJ1-5
CASSLGGLLGNQPQHF
TGTGCCAGCAGCTTGGGGGGCTTGTTGGGCAATCAGCCCCAGCATTTT
>TRBV7-7|NA|TRBD2|TRBJ2-3
CASSLSGGPTDTQYF
TGTGCTAGCAGCCTCAGCGGGGGGCCCACAGATACGCAGTATTTT
>TRBV9|NA|NA|TRBJ2-1
CASSVGSGNNEQFF
TGTGCCAGCAGCGTAGGGTCGGGGAACAATGAGCAGTTCTTC
>TRBV5-4|NA|TRBD2|TRBJ2-5
CASSSRLAGAKGQETQYF
TGTGCCAGCAGCTCCAGACTAGCGGGGGCTAAGGGGCAAGAGACCCAGTACTTC
>TRBV4-3|NA|NA|TRBJ1-1
CASSHVYQGNTEAFF
TGCGCCAGCAGCCATGTTTATCAGGGGAACACTGAAGCTTTCTTT
>TRBV11-2|NA|TRBD1|TRBJ1-5
CASSQTGYGNQPQHF
TGTGCCAGCAGCCAGACAGGGTACGGCAATCAGCCCCAGCATTTT
>TRBV27|NA|TRBD1|TRBJ1-1
CASSLSRDRGRRLGTEAFF
TGTGCCAGCAGTCTAAGCCGGGACAGGGGGCGCCGTTTAGGCACTGAAGCTTTCTTT
>TRBV5-1|NA|NA|TRBJ2-1
CASSLGSYNEQFF
TGCGCCAGCAGCCTCGGCTCCTACAATGAGCAGTTCTTC
>TRBV10-3|NA|NA|TRBJ2-7
CAISGGDKGYEQYF
TGTGCCATCAGTGGAGGGGACAAGGGCTACGAGCAGTACTTC